This T cell receptor beta chain comes out of a study of blood T cell repertoires in COVID-19. Study in general: Acute-phase and convalescent COVID-19 samples originated in the United States, Italy and Spain.

The method was immunoSEQ multiplex PCR; TCRdb's version includes in-frame clones alone and lacks a portion of them. The repertoire includes 60,000 or so clones, 75% to 85% of them detected once, and around 13% sits in the top ten. Germline V gives CDR1 KGHSH, CDR2 LQKENI. V gave up 5 bases and J gave up 4 bases, with 11 bases separating them. The CDR3 sequence is 13 residues long. This receptor was identified in a human donor in a cohort sampled during active COVID-19. Sequenced input: peripheral blood. The V call is TRBV18, the J call TRBJ1-1; D uncertain. The CDR3 region has the DNA TGTGCCAGCTCATCCAATGCGGGCACTGAAGCTTTCTTT. Translation: CASSSNAGTEAFF.